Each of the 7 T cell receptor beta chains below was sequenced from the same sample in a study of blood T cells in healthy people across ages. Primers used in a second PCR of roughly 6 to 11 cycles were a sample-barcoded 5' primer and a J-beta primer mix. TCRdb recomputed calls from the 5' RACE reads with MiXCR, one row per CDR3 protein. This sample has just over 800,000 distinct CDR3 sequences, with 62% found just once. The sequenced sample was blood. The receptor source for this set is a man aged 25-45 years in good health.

CDR3 DNA: TGTGCCTGGAGTACAGGGCAGCTTAATGAAAAACTGTTTTTT. This gives the protein CAWSTGQLNEKLFF. The chain employs TRBV30 and TRBJ1-4, with D possibly being TRBD1 (6 bases). Germline CDR1 and CDR2: GTSNPN and SVGIG (reference sequence). The V and J ends lost 2 bases and 4 bases respectively, with 11 bases between them. The CDR3 loop spans 14 amino acids. The full variable domain, with the rest looked up from reference TRBV30 and TRBJ1-4, is SQTIHQWPATLVQPVGSPLSLECTVEGTSNPNLYWYRQAAGRGLQLLFYSVGIGQISSEVPQNLSASRPQDRQFILSSKKLLLSDSGFYLCAWSTGQLNEKLFFGSGTQLSVL.

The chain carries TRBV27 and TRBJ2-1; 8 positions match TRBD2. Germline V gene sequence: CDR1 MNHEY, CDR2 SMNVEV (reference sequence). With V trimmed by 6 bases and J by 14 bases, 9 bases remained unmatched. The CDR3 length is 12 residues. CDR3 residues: CASSDFGGEKFF. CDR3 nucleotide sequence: TGTGCCAGCAGCGACTTCGGGGGGGAGAAGTTCTTC.

CDR3 DNA sequence: TGCAGTGCTAGAGCCCCGAACAGGGGCCACAGCTCCTACAATGAGCAGTTCTTC. It encodes CSARAPNRGHSSYNEQFF. The rearrangement joins TRBV20-1 to TRBJ2-1; TRBD1 matches at 7 bases. The CDR3 sequence is 18 residues long. J lost 0 bases, V lost 1 base, and 12 bases had no gene match. CDR1 and CDR2 (germline): DFQATT, SNEGSKA (reference sequence).

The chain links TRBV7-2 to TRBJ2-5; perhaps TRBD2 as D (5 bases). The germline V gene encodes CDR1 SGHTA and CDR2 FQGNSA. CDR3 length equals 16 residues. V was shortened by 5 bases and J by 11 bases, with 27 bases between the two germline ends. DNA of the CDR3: TGTGCCAGCAGCCCACCCGGAGCGGTTGTCTACAATGAGCAGTACTTC. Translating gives CASSPPGAVVYNEQYF.

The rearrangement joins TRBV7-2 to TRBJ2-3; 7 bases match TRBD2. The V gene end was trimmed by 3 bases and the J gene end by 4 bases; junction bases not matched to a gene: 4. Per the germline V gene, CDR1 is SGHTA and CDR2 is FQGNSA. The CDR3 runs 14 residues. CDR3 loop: CASSFSAGPDTQYF. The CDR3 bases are TGTGCCAGCAGCTTTTCAGCGGGGCCAGATACGCAGTATTTT.

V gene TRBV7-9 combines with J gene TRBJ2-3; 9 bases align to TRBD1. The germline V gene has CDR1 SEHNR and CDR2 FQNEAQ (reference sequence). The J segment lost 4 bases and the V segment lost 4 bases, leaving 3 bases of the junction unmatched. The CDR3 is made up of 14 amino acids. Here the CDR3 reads CASSYRQGADTQYF. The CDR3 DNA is TGTGCCAGCAGCTATCGACAGGGGGCAGATACGCAGTATTTT.

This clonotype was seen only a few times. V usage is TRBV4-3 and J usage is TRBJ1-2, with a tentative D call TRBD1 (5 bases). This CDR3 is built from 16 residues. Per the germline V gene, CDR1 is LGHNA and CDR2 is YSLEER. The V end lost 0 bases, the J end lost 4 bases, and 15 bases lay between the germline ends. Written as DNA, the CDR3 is TGCGCCAGCAGCCAAGATGTTGTTGGGGGAAGCTATGGCTACACCTTC. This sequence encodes CASSQDVVGGSYGYTF.